The 9 T cell receptor beta chains below all came from one sample that was sequenced in a study of T cells in Graves' hyperthyroidism and ophthalmopathy. From RNA transcripts, TCR beta CDR3 regions were amplified. The HTBI primer set served for first-round RT-PCR of the TCR CDR3. TCRdb used MiXCR to reprocess the multiplex PCR reads, holding one entry per CDR3 protein. The sample records about 46,000 distinct CDR3 sequences, 49% being singletons. Sequencing used peripheral blood or thyroid tissue (not recorded which). These receptors all stem from a woman between 50 and 59 years old with Graves' hyperthyroidism.

The V call is TRBV29-1, the J call TRBJ1-2; D call uncertain. V was shortened by 6 bases and J by 4 bases, with 12 bases between the two germline ends. The length of the CDR3 is 12 residues. Germline V gene sequence: CDR1 SQVTM, CDR2 ANQGSEA. The CDR3 is CSVAGRIYGYTF. The CDR3, as DNA: TGCAGCGTCGCGGGGAGGATCTATGGCTACACCTTC.

V is TRBV29-1 and J is TRBJ2-5, with D unclear. Germline V CDR1 and CDR2: SQVTM, ANQGSEA. V lost 6 bases and J lost 7, with 6 bases in between. This CDR3 region has 9 residues. The chain's CDR3 is CSVGWTQYF. In nucleotides, the CDR3 is TGCAGCGTGGGGTGGACCCAGTACTTC.

This clonotype was seen at least ten times. This chain joins TRBV5-4 and TRBJ2-2; TRBD1 matches at 8 bases. Per the germline V gene, CDR1 is SGHNT and CDR2 is YYREEE (reference sequence). V shed 4 bases, J shed 5 bases, and the junction held 10 bases outside the gene matches. The length of the CDR3 is 16 residues. The CDR3 DNA sequence: TGTGCCAGCAGCCTAGGACAGGGATTAGGGACCGGGGAGCTGTTTTTT. Protein sequence: CASSLGQGLGTGELFF.

The chain couples TRBV10-3 to TRBJ2-2; D is possibly TRBD2 (6 bases). Trimming removed 11 bases from V and 3 bases from J, with 16 bases in between. The CDR3 sequence is 14 residues long. Germline values: CDR1 ENHRY, CDR2 SYGVKD. The CDR3 nucleotides are TGTGCCCATTCCCAGGGCGGGGACACCGGGGAGCTGTTTTTT. It specifies CAHSQGGDTGELFF.

V usage is TRBV6-5 and J usage is TRBJ2-5, with 8 positions matching TRBD1. Losses at the gene ends were 2 bases for V and 5 bases for J; bases not matched to a gene: 4. Germline V gives CDR1 MNHEY, CDR2 SVGAGI. The CDR3 covers 14 residues. For the CDR3, the DNA is TGTGCCAGCAGTTACGGACAGGGATGGGAGACCCAGTACTTC. Translated: CASSYGQGWETQYF.

This chain uses TRBV20-1 with TRBJ2-7, with 14 bases identical to TRBD2. CDR1 DFQATT and CDR2 SNEGSKA come from the germline V gene (reference sequence). The CDR3 has 13 amino acids. The V gene end was trimmed by 3 bases and the J gene end by 6 bases; junction bases not matched to a gene: 1. The CDR3 DNA is TGCAGTGCTAGTGGACTAGCGGGAGGCGAGCAGTACTTC. Translated: CSASGLAGGEQYF.

The chain recombines TRBV20-1 with TRBJ2-7; 11 bases align to TRBD2. After removal of 6 bases from V and 2 bases from J, the junction contained 6 bases not matched to a gene. The CDR3 has 14 amino acids. The germline gives CDR1 DFQATT, CDR2 SNEGSKA (reference sequence). This chain's CDR3 is CSALTSGATYEQYF. The CDR3 nucleotides are TGCAGTGCCCTGACTAGCGGGGCCACCTACGAGCAGTACTTC.

This clonotype was picked up many times. The chain joins TRBV9 to TRBJ2-7, with 8 bases fitting TRBD1. The ends lost 3 bases at V and 3 bases at J; junction bases unmatched: 5. This CDR3 has 14 residues. Per the germline V gene, CDR1 is SGDLS and CDR2 is YYNGEE. CDR3 protein: CASSEGTGFYEQYF. In DNA, the CDR3 is TGTGCCAGCAGCGAGGGGACAGGTTTCTACGAGCAGTACTTC.

V and J are TRBV7-3 and TRBJ2-3; 9 bases are shared with TRBD2. The CDR3 is 14 residues long. V dropped 3 bases and J dropped 4; count of bases not matched to a gene: 2. Germline CDR1 is SGHTA and CDR2 is FQGTGA. The CDR3 sequence is CASSFSGSADTQYF. The CDR3 region has the DNA TGTGCCAGCAGCTTTAGCGGGAGCGCAGATACGCAGTATTTT.